What follows describes a single TCR beta chain. Its specificity is not known. Bulk CD8+ and CD4+ cells came from magnetic negative isolation; CD8+ TEMRA by FACS. The data derive from a study of CD8 T cells in Susac syndrome. Study-wide findings and caveats: It was acknowledged in the study that the number of individuals who were included in its TCR sequencing and HLA analysis was relatively small.

Per the germline V gene, CDR1 is ENHRY and CDR2 is SYGVKD. The V segment lost 8 bases and the J segment 7 bases; nucleotides outside the gene matches: 14. This CDR3 is built from 15 residues. An amount of RNA that ranged from roughly 0.45 to 1 ug was reverse transcribed with random hexamers. An immunoSEQ multiplex PCR generated amplified TCR beta CDR3 products spanning 54 Vbeta and 13 Jbeta. TCRdb fed the immunoSEQ multiplex PCR reads into MiXCR, producing one record per CDR3 protein. The data show about 200,000 distinct CDR3 sequences, with over 85% seen just once and around 0.1% held by the top ten.

This receptor was identified in a human donor in good health. Specimen: CD4+ T cells from PBMCs. The chain employs TRBV10-3 and TRBJ1-2; the match to TRBD1 covers 9 bases. CDR3 in amino acids: CAIYVPGQGSVGYTF. CDR3 DNA: TGTGCCATCTACGTCCCGGGACAGGGTTCGGTTGGCTACACCTTC.